This T cell receptor beta chain was retrieved from a study of shared clonotypes between healthy human individuals (TCRdb year 2020). For the study in its entirety: The cohort comprised a couple of women and a few men aged 18 to 49 years. Between about 0.94 and 10 billion PBMCs per donor were obtained by leukapheresis. The study deeply sequenced blood TCR repertoires of five healthy adults to estimate repertoire size and the extent of clonotype sharing between individuals. To increase sequencing depth and limit assay-specific biases, TCR repertoire library preparation and sequencing were carried out by different laboratories using diverse techniques. The paper's findings and limits, for the study overall: Only blood was sampled, and tissue TCR repertoires likely differ from those in blood. The small number of donors limited the genetic and exposure-history diversity represented. Pairwise subsampling led to the expectation that sequencing depth would affect the degree of clonotype sharing among donors.

Points on this clone: Its cognate antigen has yet to be identified. Base qualities are not provided; no much larger clone lies one nucleotide away.

Using the deep immunoSEQ assay, TCR CDR3 regions were amplified from genomic DNA by multiplex PCR. Extracted genomic DNA from each cell subset was distributed evenly across all wells of several immunoSEQ 96-well plates, and each plate was treated as a replicate. Each replicate PCR for unsorted PBMC received roughly 290 ng genomic DNA, equal to 30,000 to 35,000 T cell genomes. Ten immunoSEQ deep assay plates were used to sequence unsorted PBMC genomic DNA. Purified libraries were quantified with a Qubit 3.0 fluorometer, sized on a Bioanalyzer 2100, and re-quantified with the KAPA Library Quantification kit. Every immunoSEQ 96-well plate was sequenced on a dedicated single-read 150-cycle Illumina NextSeq 550 flow cell. As for the authors' bioinformatics: Because the immunoSEQ output held only junctional sequences and lacked quality scores, the filtering could not match the filtering applied to full-length reads. Sequences were annotated with PyIR, a Python wrapper for IgBLAST v1.9, using IMGT germline references to assign V/J genes and CDR3. Any read was removed if the V/J assignment was weak (E-value above 1e-6), the CDR3 was missing, or the read contained stop codons, out-of-frame junctions, or ambiguous translated residues. V3J clonotypes were defined as sequences sharing the same inferred V gene, J gene, and CDR3 amino acid sequence. The percentage overlap between two repertoires was calculated by dividing the number of shared unique clonotypes by the size of the smaller repertoire. Richness of each repertoire was evaluated using RTK rarefaction, the Chao1 estimator, and Recon v2.1 estimates of unobserved clonotypes. TCRdb obtained this table from immuneACCESS and retained in-frame rearrangements with V and J assigned. These tables miss some clones; where compared with another copy, unresolved V genes account for less than half of the shortfall, and the remainder is unexplained. V and J calls and clone size are those listed in that table; D and trimming were worked out from the DNA. A total of some 530,000 clones appear in this sample, over 75% of them only once. About 13% of the sample is in the top ten clones.

The donors were healthy, HIV-negative adults who had no recently reported acute infections or vaccinations. Every donor was a Caucasian adult residing in Nashville, Tennessee, USA. In the unsorted samples, around 81 million PBMCs were counted, and genomic DNA was extracted using the QIAamp DNA Blood Mini kit. Blood was obtained by leukapheresis, after which PBMCs were separated by Ficoll-Histopaque density gradient centrifugation and cryopreserved in liquid nitrogen vapor phase. The CDR3 runs 15 residues from the cysteine to the phenylalanine. The retained sequence is limited to the CDR3, 45 bases, with the frame set at the first base.

The source is a woman aged 40 to 50 in good health. Some clones in this sample may be carry-over from other donors' samples. The chain is assembled from TRBV21-1 and TRBJ1-5; the D segment call TRBD1 is taken from the table without a DNA check. TRBV21-1 is labeled a pseudogene. Sequences were obtained from PBMCs. The DNA is TGTGCCAGCAGCGAACCGGGACAGAGTAATCAGCCCCAGCATTTT. This is translated as CASSEPGQSNQPQHF.